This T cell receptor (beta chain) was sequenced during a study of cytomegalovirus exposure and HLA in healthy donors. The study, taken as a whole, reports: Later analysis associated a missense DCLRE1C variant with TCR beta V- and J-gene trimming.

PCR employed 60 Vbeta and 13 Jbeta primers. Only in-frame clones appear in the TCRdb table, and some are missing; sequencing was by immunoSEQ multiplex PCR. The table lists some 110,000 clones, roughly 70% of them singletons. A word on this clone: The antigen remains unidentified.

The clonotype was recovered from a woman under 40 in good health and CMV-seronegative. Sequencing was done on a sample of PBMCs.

The CDR3 DNA is TGTGCCAGCTCACCACGGACAGGGAGAGACGAAAAACTGTTTTTT. Translating it yields CASSPRTGRDEKLFF. The chain links TRBV18 to TRBJ1-4; 8 nucleotides match TRBD1. The CDR3 sequence is 15 residues long. Germline CDR1 is KGHSH and CDR2 is LQKENI. V shed 1 base and J 8 bases; nucleotides not matched to a gene: 6.